This TCR beta chain was observed in a study of cytomegalovirus exposure and HLA in healthy donors (dated by TCRdb to about 2017). For the study in its entirety: According to an earlier analysis of a few hundred of the donors, some 180 million T cells yielded some 110 million unique TCR beta sequences and less than 300 Gb of sequence data. An early release that covered fewer than 800 HLA-typed donors contained around 300 gigabases of sequencing data and 75 million to 100 million unique TCR sequences. Among the roughly 400 genotyped donors, roughly 80% belonged to the genetic ancestry cluster associated with self-reported Caucasian donors. The study aimed to test whether signatures of past pathogen exposure could be identified by cataloging public T cell receptors. The study profiled the T cell repertoires of some 610 subjects by immunosequencing and related them to cytomegalovirus serostatus. Besides the first cohort of hundreds of subjects, a separate validation cohort made up of about 120 different subjects was used. To predict cytomegalovirus infection status, the study combined high-throughput TCR immunosequencing, statistical association of individual TCRs with disease status, and machine learning. A later analysis re-examined previously published TCR beta repertoires from 610 or so donors and added high-resolution HLA genotyping to investigate patterns of TCR occurrence. In the later analysis, no new phenotypic data were used to find candidate immune exposures; instead, reliance was placed on TCR beta sequences and their occurrence across donors. In an earlier analysis of more than 550 of the donors, high-throughput TCR beta sequencing was used to judge whether each TCR beta V gene segment behaved as functional or pseudogenic. Alongside the repertoire data, information on donor age, sex, ethnicity and CMV serostatus was compiled. A later genetic analysis took genome-wide SNP genotypes for about three fifths of the roughly 670 donors and used that subset as a discovery cohort. Every repertoire in the discovery cohort had been generated on one and the same sequencing platform. HLA typing included class I and class II loci at four-digit resolution. The number of donors typed differed by locus, with about 629-640 for A, B, C, DRB1 and DQB1, around 500 for DQA1, nearly 610 for DPA1, and some 440 for DPB1. Four or five DR-DQ haplotypes were handled as single units for association and clustering because linkage in the cohort was strong. Among about 370 genotyped donors of the cohort, an average of roughly 230,000 unique TCR beta nucleotide sequences was sequenced per donor, of which about 19% were non-productive. Beyond this particular receptor, the publication reports: The earlier analysis of some 540 of the donors excluded seventeen rarely observed V segments, including chromosome 9 orphons, because counts were too low. Correlated functional status among segregating V segments might reflect linkage disequilibrium, but an unknown experimental factor could not be ruled out. Most TCR sequences were observed very rarely across donors, whereas some public TCRs were present in many individuals. Most CMV-associated TCR beta chains appeared to be HLA-restricted in a later analysis, and the HLA associations seemed to be driven largely by CMV exposure. A total of roughly 160 TCR beta chains were listed by the study as associated with cytomegalovirus. A further reported finding was that TCR beta sequences accurately predicted the HLA-A and HLA-B alleles for most subjects in the first cohort. A group of highly shared sequence variants was considered likely to be a technical artifact of the sequencing pipeline. In a later genetic analysis, a missense DCLRE1C variant was associated with V-gene and J-gene trimming of TCR beta chains, and the association was replicated in an independent cohort. In vitro tests confirmed that a few of the cytomegalovirus-associated TCR beta chains recognize cytomegalovirus antigens. Some IMGT-functional V segments, including TRBV6-2 and TRBV6-3, could not be distinguished by the 87-base-pair reads and were therefore excluded. Roughly uniform sequencing depth across donors was assumed in presence/absence analyses, although this assumption may not hold. Immune exposure information for the cohort was limited to CMV serostatus. In this cohort, only TCR beta chains were sequenced, and detectable features were limited by the absence of alpha or paired-chain data. In an earlier analysis of fewer than 750 of the donors, most TCR beta V segments were observed in productive rearrangements about 90% or about 30% of the time, broadly matching IMGT annotations. In a later analysis, HLA-associated TCR beta chains showed more clonal expansion and lower generation probabilities than non-associated chains that were equally common. When HLA alleles, especially DR and DQ, strongly co-occurred, TCR associations were difficult to assign to individual alleles. In a later analysis, TCR association rates were found to vary across HLA loci, with the most associated TCRs seen for DRB1 alleles and the fewest for HLA-C alleles. HLA typing was unavailable for some donors at each locus, so association tests used only the typed subset. In a later analysis, 16,951 TCR beta sequences were associated with specific HLA alleles at a false discovery rate of 0.05. According to a later genetic analysis, donors in an Asian-associated ancestry cluster had fewer N-insertions in productive TCRs than the approximately 650-donor mean. It was suggested by the authors that the approach could potentially be generalized to other disease states and immunological phenotypes. Several of the top co-occurrence clusters appeared to be linked to parvovirus B19, influenza, CMV and Epstein-Barr virus, according to a later analysis. In both the original and validation cohorts, the classifier was reported to diagnose cytomegalovirus status with high specificity and sensitivity.

For this chain, trimming is 9 bases at the V end and 2 bases at the J end, and the number of junction bases without a gene match is 5. CDR1 and CDR2 are read off the germline V gene as ENHRY and SYGVKD. The CDR3 has 14 amino acids, counting the end cysteine and phenylalanine. The entry retains the CDR3 DNA only, 42 bases that are in frame from base 1. Library creation used the immunoSEQ multiplex PCR assay. The multiplex PCR relied on a mix of 60 forward primers for TCR Vbeta segments and 13 reverse primers for TCR Jbeta segments. The CDR3 region of rearranged TCR beta genes was amplified from genomic DNA with a multiplex PCR assay. Amplified TCR beta libraries were sequenced as 87-base-pair reads on the Illumina HiSeq System. The published analysis was carried out like this. Across the 500 to 700 repertoires, a later analysis counted tens of millions of unique TCR beta chains, approximately 10 million of which were shared by at least two donors. Raw reads were error-corrected and collapsed into unique sequences with a nearest-neighbor algorithm that merged closely related sequences to remove PCR and sequencing errors. V, D and J gene segments were assigned by aligning CDR3 sequences to IMGT reference sequences. For a sequence to be retained, at least a six-nucleotide match to both a V gene segment and a J gene segment was required. Rearrangements were called productive when the CDR3 lacked stop codons and stayed in frame with V and J; all others were non-productive. CDR3 was defined by IMGT convention, running from the second conserved V-encoded cysteine to the conserved J-encoded phenylalanine. Sequences without an unambiguous match to a single V gene segment were excluded from the earlier analysis of approximately 560 of the donors. In an earlier analysis of approximately 590 of the donors, V segments were called functional above 56.7% productive rearrangements and were called segregating when the between-donor standard deviation exceeded 5%. A statistical classification framework was built to diagnose cytomegalovirus status from the catalog of TCR beta chain sequences. In a later analysis, V and J genes were assigned by comparing TCR nucleotide sequences against IMGT/GENE-DB human TR gene sequences. The TCRdist pipeline was used in a later analysis to assign CDR3 sequences and most-parsimonious VDJ recombination scenarios. A later analysis defined each TCR beta chain by its CDR3 amino acid sequence plus V-gene family, and excluded reads lacking a unique V-gene family. A later analysis removed 600 or so highly shared, low-generation-probability nucleotide sequences to deal with suspected cross-contamination and a sequencing artifact. In a later analysis, a clonal expansion index for each public chain was calculated from normalized within-repertoire ranks of inferred template counts. In a later analysis, generation probabilities were computed using a VDJ recombination model fitted to out-of-frame rearrangements, and the results were checked against IGoR. In a later analysis, TCR-TCR, TCR-HLA and TCR-CMV co-occurrence was scored with hypergeometric tests, and a repertoire-size bias correction was applied to TCR pairs. A later analysis estimated false discovery rates by permuting HLA or CMV assignments 20 times. In a later analysis, co-occurring TCRs were grouped using DBSCAN, and TCRdist sequence similarity was added for clustering within HLA-allele-positive subsets. Repertoires with fewer than 30,000 or more than 120,000 public chains were left out of co-occurrence clustering, as were five repertoires with anomalous nucleotide sharing. The clones in this table, taken by TCRdb from immuneACCESS, are in-frame only. Not every clone is retained; where verified, under half of the shortfall comes from an unresolved V gene, and the cause of the rest is unknown. V, J and clone size are taken as reported in that table, and D and trimming were inferred from the DNA itself. The sample data list some 190,000 clones, and roughly four fifths of these were observed just once. The top ten constitute roughly 1.6% of the sample.

The cohort was made up of 666 healthy bone marrow donors. Cohort members were all nominally healthy when sampled, although unrecorded immune exposures were likely present. The donor was CMV seronegative and belonged to the group of over 300 seronegative cohort members. A peripheral blood sample was provided by each donor, and peripheral blood mononuclear cells were used for TCR beta sequencing. Genomic DNA extraction from the blood cell samples was performed with the Qiagen DNeasy Blood Extraction Kit. Details on this clone: What this receptor recognizes is not known. It has no much larger one-base neighbor in the sample; base qualities were not kept.

This sequence was found in a young man in good health and CMV-seronegative. The V and J genes are TRBV10-3 and TRBJ2-7; 12 bases in between match TRBD2. The sample consisted of PBMCs. The DNA is as follows: TGTGCCATGTCCTCTAGCGGGAGGGCCTACGAGCAGTACTTC. It encodes CAMSSSGRAYEQYF.